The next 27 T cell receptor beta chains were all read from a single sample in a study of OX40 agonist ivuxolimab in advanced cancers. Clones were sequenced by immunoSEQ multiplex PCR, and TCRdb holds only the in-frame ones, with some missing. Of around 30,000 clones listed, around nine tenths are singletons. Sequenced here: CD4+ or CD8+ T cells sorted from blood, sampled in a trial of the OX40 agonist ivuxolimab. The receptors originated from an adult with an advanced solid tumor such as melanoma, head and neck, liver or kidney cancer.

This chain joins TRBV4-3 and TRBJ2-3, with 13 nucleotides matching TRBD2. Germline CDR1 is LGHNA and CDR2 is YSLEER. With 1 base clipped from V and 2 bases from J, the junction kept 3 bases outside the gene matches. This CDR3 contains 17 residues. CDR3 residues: CASSQVGTSGITDTQYF. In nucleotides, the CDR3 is TGCGCCAGCAGCCAAGTTGGGACTAGCGGGATCACAGATACGCAGTATTTT.

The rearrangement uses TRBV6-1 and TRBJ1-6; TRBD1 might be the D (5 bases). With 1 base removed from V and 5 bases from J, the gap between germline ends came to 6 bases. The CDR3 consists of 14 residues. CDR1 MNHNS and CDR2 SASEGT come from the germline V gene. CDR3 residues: CASSEVQDNSPLHF. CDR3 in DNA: TGTGCCAGCAGTGAAGTACAGGATAATTCACCCCTCCACTTT.

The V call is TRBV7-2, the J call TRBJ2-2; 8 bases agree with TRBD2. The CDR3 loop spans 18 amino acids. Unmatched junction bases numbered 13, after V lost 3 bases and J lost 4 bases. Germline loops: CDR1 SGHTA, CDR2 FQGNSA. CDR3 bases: TGTGCCAGCAGCTTGTCGACGGGCAGGGCGGGGGGCACCGGGGAGCTGTTTTTT. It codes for CASSLSTGRAGGTGELFF.

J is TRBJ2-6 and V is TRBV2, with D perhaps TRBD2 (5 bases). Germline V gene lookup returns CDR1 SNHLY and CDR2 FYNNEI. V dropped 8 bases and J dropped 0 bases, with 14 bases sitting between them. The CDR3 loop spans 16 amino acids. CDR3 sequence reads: CASRQRRSSGANVLTF. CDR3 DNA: TGTGCCAGCCGGCAGCGGAGAAGCTCTGGGGCCAACGTCCTGACTTTC. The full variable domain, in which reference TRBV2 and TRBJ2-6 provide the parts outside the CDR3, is EPEVTQTPSHQVTQMGQEVILRCVPISNHLYFYWYRQILGQKVEFLVSFYNNEISEKSEIFDDQFSVERPDGSNFTLKIRSTKLEDSAMYFCASRQRRSSGANVLTFGAGSRLTVL.

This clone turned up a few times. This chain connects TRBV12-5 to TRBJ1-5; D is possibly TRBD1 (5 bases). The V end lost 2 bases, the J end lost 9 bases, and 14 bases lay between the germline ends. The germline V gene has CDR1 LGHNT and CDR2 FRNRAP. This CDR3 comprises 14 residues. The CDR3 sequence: CASGLSSIGGPQHF. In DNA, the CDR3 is TGTGCTAGTGGTTTGAGCTCCATCGGGGGGCCCCAGCATTTT.

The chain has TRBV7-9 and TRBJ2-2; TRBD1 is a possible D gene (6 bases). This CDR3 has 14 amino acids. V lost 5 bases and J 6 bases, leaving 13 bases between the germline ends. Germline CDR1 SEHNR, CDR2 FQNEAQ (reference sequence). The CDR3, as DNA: TGTGCCAGCAGCCGAACCCGGACAGCCGGGGAGCTGTTTTTT. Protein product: CASSRTRTAGELFF.

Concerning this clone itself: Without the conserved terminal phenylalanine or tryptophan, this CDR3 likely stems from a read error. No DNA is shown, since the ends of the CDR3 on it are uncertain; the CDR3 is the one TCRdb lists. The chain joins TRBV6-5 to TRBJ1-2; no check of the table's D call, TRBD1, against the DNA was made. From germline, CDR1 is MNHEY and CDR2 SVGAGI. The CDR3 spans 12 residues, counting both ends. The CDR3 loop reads CASSYPRRQGII.

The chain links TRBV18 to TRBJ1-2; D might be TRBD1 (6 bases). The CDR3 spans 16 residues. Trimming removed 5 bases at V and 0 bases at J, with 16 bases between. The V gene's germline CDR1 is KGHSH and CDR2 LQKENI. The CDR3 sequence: CASSNSADSANYGYTF. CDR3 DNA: TGTGCCAGCTCAAACTCTGCGGACAGCGCTAACTATGGCTACACCTTC.

The CDR3 DNA reads as TGTGCCAGTTCACGAGACACAGGGCTTCGAAACACCATATATTTT. Its translation is CASSRDTGLRNTIYF. The gene calls are TRBV9 and TRBJ1-3; TRBD1 is a possible D gene (6 bases). The CDR3 totals 15 residues. Trimming shortened V by 8 bases and J by 5 bases, and 20 bases separated the two germline ends. CDR1 and CDR2 (germline): SGDLS, YYNGEE.

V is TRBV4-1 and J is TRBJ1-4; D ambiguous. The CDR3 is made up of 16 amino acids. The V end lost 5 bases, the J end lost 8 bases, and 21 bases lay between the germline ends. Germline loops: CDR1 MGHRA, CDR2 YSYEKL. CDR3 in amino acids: CASSKNSRSGPEKLFF. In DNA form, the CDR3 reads TGCGCCAGCAGCAAAAACTCCCGATCTGGACCGGAAAAACTGTTTTTT.

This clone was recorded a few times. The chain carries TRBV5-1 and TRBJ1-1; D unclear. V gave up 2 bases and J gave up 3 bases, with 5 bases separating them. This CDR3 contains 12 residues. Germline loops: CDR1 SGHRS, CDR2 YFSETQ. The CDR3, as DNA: TGCGCCAGCAGCTTAGGAGACACTGAAGCTTTCTTT. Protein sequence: CASSLGDTEAFF.

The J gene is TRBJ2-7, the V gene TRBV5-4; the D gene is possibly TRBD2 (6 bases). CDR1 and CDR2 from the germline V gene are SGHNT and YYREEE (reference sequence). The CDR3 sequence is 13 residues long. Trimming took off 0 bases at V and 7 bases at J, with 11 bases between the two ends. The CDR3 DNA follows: TGTGCCAGCAGCTTGGGGGCGGGGCGGGAGCAGTACTTC. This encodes CASSLGAGREQYF.

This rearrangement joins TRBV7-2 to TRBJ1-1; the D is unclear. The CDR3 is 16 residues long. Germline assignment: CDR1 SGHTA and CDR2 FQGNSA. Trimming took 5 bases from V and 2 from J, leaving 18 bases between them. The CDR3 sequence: CASSSLPTAYNTEAFF. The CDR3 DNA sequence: TGTGCCAGCAGCAGTCTCCCTACAGCTTACAACACTGAAGCTTTCTTT.

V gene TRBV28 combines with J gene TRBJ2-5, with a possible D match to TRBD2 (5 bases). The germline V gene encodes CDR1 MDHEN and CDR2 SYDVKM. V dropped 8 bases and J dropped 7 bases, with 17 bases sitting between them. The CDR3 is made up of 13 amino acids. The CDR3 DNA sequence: TGTGCCAGCCAAGGCGGAGGCGGGTGGACCCAGTACTTC. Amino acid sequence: CASQGGGGWTQYF.

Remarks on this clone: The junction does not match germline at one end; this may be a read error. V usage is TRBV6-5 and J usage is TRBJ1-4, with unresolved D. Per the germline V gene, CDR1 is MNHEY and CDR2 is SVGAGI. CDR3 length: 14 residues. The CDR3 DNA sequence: TGTGCCAGCAGCCGAGAGAGGCCTAAAGAAAAACTGTTTTTT. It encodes CASSRERPKEKLFF.

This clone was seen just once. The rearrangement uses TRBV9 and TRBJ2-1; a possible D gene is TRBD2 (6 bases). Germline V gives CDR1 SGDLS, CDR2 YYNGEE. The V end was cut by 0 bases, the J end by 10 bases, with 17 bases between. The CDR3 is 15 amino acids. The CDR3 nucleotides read TGTGCCAGCAGCGTAGATATAGCAGGAGGGCGGGAGCAGTTCTTC. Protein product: CASSVDIAGGREQFF.

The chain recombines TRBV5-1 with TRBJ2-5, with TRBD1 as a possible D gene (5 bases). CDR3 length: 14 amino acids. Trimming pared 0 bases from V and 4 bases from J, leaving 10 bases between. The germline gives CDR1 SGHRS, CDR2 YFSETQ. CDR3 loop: CASSLEQGGETQYF. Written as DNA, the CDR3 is TGCGCCAGCAGCTTGGAGCAGGGTGGAGAGACCCAGTACTTC.

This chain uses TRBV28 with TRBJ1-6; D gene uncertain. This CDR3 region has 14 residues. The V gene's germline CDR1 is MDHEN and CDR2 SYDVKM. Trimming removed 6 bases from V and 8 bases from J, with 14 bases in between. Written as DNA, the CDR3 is TGTGCCAGCAGACGCCAGTCTGGGGATTCACCCCTCCACTTT. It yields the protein CASRRQSGDSPLHF.

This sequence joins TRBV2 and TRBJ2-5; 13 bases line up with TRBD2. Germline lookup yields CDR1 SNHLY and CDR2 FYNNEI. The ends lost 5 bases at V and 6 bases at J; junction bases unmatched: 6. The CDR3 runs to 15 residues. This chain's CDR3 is CASSWTSGSPKTQYF. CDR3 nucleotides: TGTGCCAGCAGTTGGACTAGCGGGAGCCCTAAGACCCAGTACTTC.

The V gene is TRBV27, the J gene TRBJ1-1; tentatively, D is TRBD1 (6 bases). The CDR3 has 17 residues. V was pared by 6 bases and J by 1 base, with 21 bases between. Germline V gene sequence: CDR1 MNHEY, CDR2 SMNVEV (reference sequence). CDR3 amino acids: CASRDPIRGGPNTEAFF. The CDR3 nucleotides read TGTGCCAGCAGGGATCCGATCAGGGGCGGCCCGAACACTGAAGCTTTCTTT.

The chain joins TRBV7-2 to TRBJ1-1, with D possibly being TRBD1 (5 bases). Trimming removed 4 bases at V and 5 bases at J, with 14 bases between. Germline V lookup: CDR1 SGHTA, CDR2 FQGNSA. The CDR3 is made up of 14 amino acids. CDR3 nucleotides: TGTGCCAGCAGCTCCAGGGTGGGGGGGACTGAAGCTTTCTTT. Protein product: CASSSRVGGTEAFF.

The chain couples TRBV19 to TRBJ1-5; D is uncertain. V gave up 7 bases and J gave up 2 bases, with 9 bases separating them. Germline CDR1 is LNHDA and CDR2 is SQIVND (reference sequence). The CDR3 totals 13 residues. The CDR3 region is CASTSPGNQPQHF. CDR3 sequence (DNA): TGTGCCAGTACGAGCCCGGGCAATCAGCCCCAGCATTTT.

This chain's CDR3 is CATSKTRTGAYGYTF. The DNA of the CDR3 is TGTGCCACCAGCAAGACTCGGACAGGAGCCTATGGCTACACCTTC. This chain connects TRBV15 to TRBJ1-2, with 7 bases identical to TRBD1. The junction had 9 bases not matched to a gene; V was cut back by 4 bases and J by 4 bases. This CDR3 is 15 amino acids long. Germline CDR1 reads LNHNV; CDR2 reads YYDKDF (reference sequence).

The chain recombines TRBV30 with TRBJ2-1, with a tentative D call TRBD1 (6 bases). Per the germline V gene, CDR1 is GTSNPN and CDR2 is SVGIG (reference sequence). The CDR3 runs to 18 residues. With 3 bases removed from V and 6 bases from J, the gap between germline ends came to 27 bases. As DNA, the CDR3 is TGTGCCTGGAGCCCCGGGACAAATTTTCCCCCCGCTCCCAATGAGCAGTTCTTC. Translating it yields CAWSPGTNFPPAPNEQFF.

Here the CDR3 reads CASSSPSYPSSYNEQFF. In nucleotides, the CDR3 is TGTGCCAGCAGCTCGCCCAGCTATCCCAGCTCCTACAATGAGCAGTTCTTC. V is TRBV7-2 and J is TRBJ2-1; no clear D. Germline-derived CDR1 and CDR2 are SGHTA and FQGNSA. CDR3 length: 17 amino acids. With 4 bases removed from V and 0 bases from J, the gap between germline ends came to 16 bases.

CDR3 sequence reads: CASSGTGGNTEAFF. The CDR3, as DNA: TGTGCCAGCAGCGGGACAGGGGGGAACACTGAAGCTTTCTTT. The chain uses TRBV2 and TRBJ1-1; 11 bases fit TRBD1. CDR1 SNHLY and CDR2 FYNNEI come from the germline V gene. The V gene end was trimmed by 6 bases and the J gene end by 1 base; junction bases not matched to a gene: 1. The CDR3 has 14 amino acids.

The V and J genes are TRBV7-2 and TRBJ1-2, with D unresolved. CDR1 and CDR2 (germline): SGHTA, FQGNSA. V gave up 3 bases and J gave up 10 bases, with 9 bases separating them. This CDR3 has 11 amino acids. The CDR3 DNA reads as TGTGCCAGCAGCTTTGTGGGTGCCTACACCTTC. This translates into CASSFVGAYTF.